This paragraph reports one TCR beta chain. This CDR3 is 12 amino acids long. The germline V gene has CDR1 MGHDK and CDR2 SYGVNS. With 2 bases removed from V and 5 bases from J, the gap between germline ends came to 6 bases. The source of the sample is a study of blood T cell repertoires in COVID-19. At the level of the study: Both acute and convalescent COVID-19 samples were obtained from the United States, Italy and Spain. T cells, B-cell-depleted T cells, or PBMCs provided the cDNA or gDNA that served as material.

As handled by the study authors: Scientists estimated how many nucleated cells there were by amplifying reference gene primers. Method: immunoSEQ multiplex PCR; TCRdb's copy keeps in-frame clones and lacks some. The V and J calls and clone size were taken over from that table, and D and trimming were inferred from the DNA. This table has over 200,000 clones, under 90% appearing once. The sequencing sample was made of peripheral blood. This TCR was sampled from a woman of 80 years or more with active or convalescent COVID-19. The chain has TRBV25-1 and TRBJ1-1; TRBD1 might be the D (5 bases). The CDR3 nucleotides read TGTGCCAGCAGTGAACGGGGGACTGAAGCTTTCTTT. Protein product: CASSERGTEAFF. The full variable domain, rest sourced from reference TRBV25-1 and TRBJ1-1, is EADIYQTPRYLVIGTGKKITLECSQTMGHDKMYWYQQDPGMELHLIHYSYGVNSTEKGDLSSESTVSRIRTEHFPLTLESARPSHTSQYLCASSERGTEAFFGQGTRLTVV.